What follows are 23 T cell receptor beta chains derived from one specimen sequenced in a study of beta chain features in type 1 diabetes. Regarding the study as a whole: TCRB CDR3s were moderately but significantly shorter in Type 1 diabetes patients in all four CD4+ subsets.

Expressed TCRB transcripts were sequenced after all isolated RNA was converted to cDNA. The repertoire was sequenced with immunoSEQ multiplex PCR; TCRdb's copy has only in-frame clones and lacks some. Of a few hundred thousand clones listed, approximately 12% were seen once; the top ten hold 0.008% to 0.011%. Their recognized antigens are unknown. Material for sequencing was naive CD4+ T cells from blood. All receptors derive from a woman in her late teens or twenties with type 1 diabetes.

The chain uses TRBV19 and TRBJ2-7; TRBD1 agrees at 10 bases. The CDR3 is made up of 13 amino acids. Per germline, CDR1 LNHDA and CDR2 SQIVND (reference sequence). V lost 8 bases, J lost 5 bases, and 6 bases stayed unmatched. The CDR3 coding sequence is TGTGCCAGTTCTGACAGGGGGCAGAACGAGCAGTACTTC. This encodes CASSDRGQNEQYF. The full variable domain, its missing parts supplied by reference TRBV19 and TRBJ2-7, is DGGITQSPKYLFRKEGQNVTLSCEQNLNHDAMYWYRQDPGQGLRLIYYSQIVNDFQKGDIAEGYSVSREKKESFPLTVTSAQKNPTAFYLCASSDRGQNEQYFGPGTRLTVT.

The chain uses TRBV14 and TRBJ2-2; 8 nucleotides line up with TRBD2. The germline gives CDR1 SGHDN, CDR2 FVKESK. This CDR3 contains 14 residues. The V and J ends lost 9 bases and 4 bases, in that order; junction bases with no gene match: 7. CDR3 protein: CASSGGPVTGELFF. In DNA, the CDR3 is TGTGCCAGTTCGGGAGGGCCAGTCACCGGGGAGCTGTTTTTT. The variable domain in full, with the rest retrieved from reference TRBV14 and TRBJ2-2, is EAGVTQFPSHSVIEKGQTVTLRCDPISGHDNLYWYRRVMGKEIKFLLHFVKESKQDESGMPNNRFLAERTGGTYSTLKVQPAELEDSGVYFCASSGGPVTGELFFGEGSRLTVL.

This chain joins TRBV10-3 and TRBJ2-1, with 7 nucleotides matching TRBD2. After removal of 0 bases from V and 2 bases from J, the junction contained 7 bases not matched to a gene. The CDR3 is 17 residues long. CDR1 is ENHRY and CDR2 is SYGVKD in the germline V gene. The CDR3 region has the DNA TGTGCCATCAGTGAGTCGGTCGGCGGGAGAACCTACAATGAGCAGTTCTTC. It codes for CAISESVGGRTYNEQFF.

This clone was picked up a small number of times. The DNA of the CDR3 is TGTGCCAGCAGCCCCCGACAGGGGACCACAGATACGCAGTATTTT. Its translation is CASSPRQGTTDTQYF. J is TRBJ2-3 and V is TRBV7-8; TRBD1 matches 8 bases. J was trimmed by 2 bases and V by 5 bases; bases with no gene match: 6. This CDR3 is 15 amino acids long. Germline CDR1 reads SGHVS; CDR2 reads FQNEAQ.

V usage is TRBV2 and J usage is TRBJ2-7; D ambiguous. Trimming left V 2 bases short and J 5 bases short, with 19 bases between. Germline V gene lookup returns CDR1 SNHLY and CDR2 FYNNEI. The CDR3 sequence is 16 residues long. DNA of the CDR3: TGTGCCAGCAGTGAACGCATCACGGAGCCAAGGAACGAGCAGTACTTC. It specifies CASSERITEPRNEQYF.

This clone was recorded a few times. The J gene is TRBJ1-1, the V gene TRBV15, with unresolved D. The CDR3 has 14 amino acids. Trimming shortened V by 0 bases and J by 1 base, and 6 bases separated the two germline ends. Germline CDR1 is LNHNV and CDR2 is YYDKDF (reference sequence). The CDR3 DNA reads TGTGCCACCAGCAGAGATCTAAAGAACACTGAAGCTTTCTTT. Protein: CATSRDLKNTEAFF.

The genes are TRBV5-6 and TRBJ1-5; no definite D call. The germline CDR1 and CDR2 sequences are SGHDT and YYEEEE. V was pared by 3 bases and J by 3 bases, with 4 bases between. The CDR3 has 12 amino acids. The CDR3 DNA reads TGTGCCAGCAGCTCTTTCAATCAGCCCCAGCATTTT. Encoded protein: CASSSFNQPQHF.

The V and J genes are TRBV4-1 and TRBJ2-5; perhaps TRBD2 as D (5 bases). Trimming stripped 1 base from V and 4 bases from J, with 13 bases between. The CDR3 loop spans 15 amino acids. Germline V lookup: CDR1 MGHRA, CDR2 YSYEKL. The CDR3 loop is CASSQGLYGGETQYF. In DNA, the CDR3 is TGCGCCAGCAGCCAAGGACTCTATGGAGGAGAGACCCAGTACTTC.

The V call is TRBV18, the J call TRBJ2-7; TRBD2 matches at 12 bases. CDR3 length: 15 residues. Trimming took 3 bases from V and 2 from J; bases not matched to a gene: 2. In germline, CDR1 is KGHSH, CDR2 LQKENI. The DNA for the CDR3 is TGTGCCAGCTCACCTCTAGCGGGAGGGCCCTACGAGCAGTACTTC. Its translation: CASSPLAGGPYEQYF. Variable domain in full (rest from reference TRBV18 and TRBJ2-7): NAGVMQNPRHLVRRRGQEARLRCSPMKGHSHVYWYRQLPEEGLKFMVYLQKENIIDESGMPKERFSAEFPKEGPSILRIQQVVRGDSAAYFCASSPLAGGPYEQYFGPGTRLTVT.

This clone turned up a few times. The V call is TRBV18, the J call TRBJ1-2; 10 nucleotides agree with TRBD1. The trim removed 3 bases at V and 5 bases at J, leaving 9 bases unmatched. In germline, CDR1 is KGHSH, CDR2 LQKENI. The CDR3 has 16 amino acids. The CDR3 coding sequence is TGTGCCAGCTCACCGATAGACAGGGGGCGCGGTTATGGCTACACCTTC. Its protein product is CASSPIDRGRGYGYTF.

Notes on this clone: Other DNA sequences in this sample translate to the same CDR3. The V gene is TRBV4-3, the J gene TRBJ2-5; the D is unclear. Per the germline V gene, CDR1 is LGHNA and CDR2 is YSLEER. Trimming removed 0 bases at V and 5 bases at J, with 7 bases between. This CDR3 has 13 residues. CDR3 region: CASSQESRETQYF. The CDR3 DNA reads as TGCGCCAGCAGCCAAGAGTCACGGGAGACCCAGTACTTC.

The chain combines TRBV30 with TRBJ1-1; tentative D call: TRBD1 (5 bases). Looked up from germline, CDR1 is GTSNPN and CDR2 is SVGIG (reference sequence). This CDR3 contains 18 residues. Trimming removed 4 bases at V and 1 base at J, with 25 bases between. The CDR3 sequence is CAWTNRRISGLWNTEAFF. CDR3 bases: TGTGCCTGGACTAATAGGCGAATCTCGGGACTATGGAACACTGAAGCTTTCTTT.

This clone was counted only a few times. The rearrangement uses TRBV7-9 and TRBJ1-4; D is unresolved. Germline V gene sequence: CDR1 SEHNR, CDR2 FQNEAQ (reference sequence). V lost 5 bases and J 8 bases, leaving 15 bases between the germline ends. The length of the CDR3 is 14 residues. CDR3 nucleotide sequence: TGTGCCAGCAGCCGGTCCCCTACTGAGGAAAAACTGTTTTTT. It yields the protein CASSRSPTEEKLFF.

This sequence joins TRBV28 and TRBJ2-1; 16 bases align to TRBD2. Germline-derived CDR1 and CDR2 are MDHEN and SYDVKM. The CDR3 contains 15 residues. The V and J ends lost 6 bases and 13 bases, in that order; junction bases with no gene match: 9. The DNA of the CDR3 is TGTGCCAGCAGCTCCGGGACTAGCGGGAGGGCGCGTCAGTTCTTC. This translates into CASSSGTSGRARQFF. The variable domain in full, completed from reference TRBV28 and TRBJ2-1, reads DVKVTQSSRYLVKRTGEKVFLECVQDMDHENMFWYRQDPGLGLRLIYFSYDVKMKEKGDIPEGYSVSREKKERFSLILESASTNQTSMYLCASSSGTSGRARQFFGPGTRLTVL.

This clone was counted between two and nine times. V usage is TRBV7-2 and J usage is TRBJ2-1; TRBD2 aligns across 9 bases. This CDR3 contains 15 residues. The germline V gene encodes CDR1 SGHTA and CDR2 FQGNSA. V lost 6 bases, J lost 2 bases, and 5 bases stayed unmatched. The CDR3 is CASRRSGGTYNEQFF. CDR3 nucleotides: TGTGCCAGCAGAAGAAGCGGGGGGACCTACAATGAGCAGTTCTTC.

This clone was counted a few times. This chain connects TRBV4-3 to TRBJ1-1; TRBD1 is a possible D gene (6 bases). The germline CDR1 and CDR2 sequences are LGHNA and YSLEER. The CDR3 totals 14 residues. Trimming removed 3 bases at V and 5 bases at J, with 13 bases between. CDR3 amino acids: CASSQEQGWTEAFF. The CDR3 coding sequence is TGCGCCAGCAGCCAGGAACAGGGATGGACTGAAGCTTTCTTT.

This chain joins TRBV6-6 and TRBJ1-6; TRBD1 agrees at 10 bases. The CDR3 is 15 amino acids. Looked up from germline, CDR1 is MNHNY and CDR2 is SVGAGI (reference sequence). V shed 5 bases, J shed 6 bases, and the junction held 4 bases outside the gene matches. This chain's CDR3 is CASSQDRGTNSPLHF. Here the CDR3 DNA reads TGTGCCAGCAGTCAGGACAGGGGGACTAATTCACCCCTCCACTTT.

The chain is built from TRBV9 and TRBJ1-2; 8 nucleotides line up with TRBD1. V lost 0 bases and J lost 7; bases outside the gene matches: 11. The germline CDR1 and CDR2 sequences are SGDLS and YYNGEE. There are 16 residues in the CDR3. The CDR3 region has the DNA TGTGCCAGCAGCGTAGGCTCGTGGGCCAGGGGGCTTGGCTACACCTTC. The encoded protein is CASSVGSWARGLGYTF.

This clone has just a few counts. The chain couples TRBV29-1 to TRBJ1-2; the match to TRBD1 covers 7 bases. Germline values: CDR1 SQVTM, CDR2 ANQGSEA. The CDR3 extends over 12 amino acids. J gave up 3 bases and V 6 bases, and 4 bases lay outside the gene matches. The CDR3 sequence: CSVVTGDYGYTF. The CDR3 DNA sequence: TGCAGCGTAGTCACAGGGGACTATGGCTACACCTTC. The variable domain in full, with the rest retrieved from reference TRBV29-1 and TRBJ1-2, is SAVISQKPSRDICQRGTSLTIQCQVDSQVTMMFWYRQQPGQSLTLIATANQGSEATYESGFVIDKFPISRPNLTFSTLTVSNMSPEDSSIYLCSVVTGDYGYTFGSGTRLTVV.

This clone occurred a few times. This chain uses TRBV4-1 with TRBJ1-4; TRBD1 matches 7 bases. This CDR3 is 13 amino acids long. Germline V gene sequence: CDR1 MGHRA, CDR2 YSYEKL. Losses at the gene ends were 4 bases for V and 5 bases for J; bases not matched to a gene: 1. The CDR3 DNA follows: TGCGCCAGCAGCCCGACAGGGAATGAAAAACTGTTTTTT. Residues: CASSPTGNEKLFF.

The V gene is TRBV11-2, the J gene TRBJ2-1, with 12 bases identical to TRBD2. In germline, CDR1 is SGHAT, CDR2 FQNNGV. After removal of 5 bases from V and 8 bases from J, the junction contained 10 bases not matched to a gene. This CDR3 spans 16 amino acids. CDR3 in amino acids: CASSDPLAGGIDEQFF. CDR3 coding DNA: TGTGCCAGCAGCGACCCCCTAGCGGGGGGGATCGATGAGCAGTTCTTC.

This clone has only a few counts. This chain uses TRBV6-4 with TRBJ2-3, with unresolved D. V lost 4 bases, J lost 0 bases, and 8 bases lay in between. The CDR3 sequence is 14 residues long. Germline V lookup: CDR1 MRHNA, CDR2 SNTAGT. CDR3 sequence: CASSVQASTDTQYF. The CDR3 nucleotides read TGTGCCAGCAGTGTGCAGGCCAGCACAGATACGCAGTATTTT.

The chain combines TRBV5-1 with TRBJ2-1; weak D call: TRBD2 (6 bases). CDR1 and CDR2 from the germline V gene are SGHRS and YFSETQ. Trimming left V 3 bases short and J 7 bases short, with 20 bases between. This CDR3 spans 16 amino acids. The CDR3 reads CASSSQARLATNEQFF. The CDR3, as DNA: TGCGCCAGCAGCTCACAGGCCCGGCTAGCGACTAATGAGCAGTTCTTC. The full variable domain, completed using reference TRBV5-1 and TRBJ2-1, is KAGVTQTPRYLIKTRGQQVTLSCSPISGHRSVSWYQQTPGQGLQFLFEYFSETQRNKGNFPGRFSGRQFSNSRSEMNVSTLELGDSALYLCASSSQARLATNEQFFGPGTRLTVL.